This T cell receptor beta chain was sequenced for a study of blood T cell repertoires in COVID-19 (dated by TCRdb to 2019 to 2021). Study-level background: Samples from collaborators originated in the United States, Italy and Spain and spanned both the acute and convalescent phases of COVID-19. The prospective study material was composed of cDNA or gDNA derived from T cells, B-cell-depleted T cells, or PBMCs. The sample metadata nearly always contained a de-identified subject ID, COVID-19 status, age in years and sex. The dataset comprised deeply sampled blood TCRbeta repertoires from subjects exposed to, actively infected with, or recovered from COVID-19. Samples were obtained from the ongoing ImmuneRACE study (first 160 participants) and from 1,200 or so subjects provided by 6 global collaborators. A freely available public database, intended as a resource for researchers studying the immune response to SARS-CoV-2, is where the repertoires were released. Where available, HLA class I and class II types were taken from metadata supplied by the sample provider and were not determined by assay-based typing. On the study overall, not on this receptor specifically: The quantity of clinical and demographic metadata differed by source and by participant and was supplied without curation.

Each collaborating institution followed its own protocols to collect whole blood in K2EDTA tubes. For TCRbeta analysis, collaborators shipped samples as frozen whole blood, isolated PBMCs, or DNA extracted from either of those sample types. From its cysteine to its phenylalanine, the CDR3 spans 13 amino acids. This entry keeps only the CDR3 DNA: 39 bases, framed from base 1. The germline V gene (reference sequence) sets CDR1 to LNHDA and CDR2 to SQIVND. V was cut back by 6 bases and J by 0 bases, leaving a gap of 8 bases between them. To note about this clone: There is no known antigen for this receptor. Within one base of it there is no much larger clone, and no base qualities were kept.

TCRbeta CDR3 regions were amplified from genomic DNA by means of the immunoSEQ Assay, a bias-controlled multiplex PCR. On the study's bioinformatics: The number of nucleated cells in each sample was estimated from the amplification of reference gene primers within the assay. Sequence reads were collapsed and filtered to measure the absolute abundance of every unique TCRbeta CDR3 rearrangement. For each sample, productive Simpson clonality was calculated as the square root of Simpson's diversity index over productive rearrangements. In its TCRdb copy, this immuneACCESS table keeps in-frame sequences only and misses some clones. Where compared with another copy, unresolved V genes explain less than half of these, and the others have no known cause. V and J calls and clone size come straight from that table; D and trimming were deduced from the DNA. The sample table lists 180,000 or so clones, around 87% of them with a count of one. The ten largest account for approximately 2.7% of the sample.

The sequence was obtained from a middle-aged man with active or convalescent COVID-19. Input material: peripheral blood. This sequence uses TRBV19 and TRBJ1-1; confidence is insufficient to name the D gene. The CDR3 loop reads CASRAIMNTEAFF. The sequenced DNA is TGTGCCAGTAGAGCGATAATGAACACTGAAGCTTTCTTT.